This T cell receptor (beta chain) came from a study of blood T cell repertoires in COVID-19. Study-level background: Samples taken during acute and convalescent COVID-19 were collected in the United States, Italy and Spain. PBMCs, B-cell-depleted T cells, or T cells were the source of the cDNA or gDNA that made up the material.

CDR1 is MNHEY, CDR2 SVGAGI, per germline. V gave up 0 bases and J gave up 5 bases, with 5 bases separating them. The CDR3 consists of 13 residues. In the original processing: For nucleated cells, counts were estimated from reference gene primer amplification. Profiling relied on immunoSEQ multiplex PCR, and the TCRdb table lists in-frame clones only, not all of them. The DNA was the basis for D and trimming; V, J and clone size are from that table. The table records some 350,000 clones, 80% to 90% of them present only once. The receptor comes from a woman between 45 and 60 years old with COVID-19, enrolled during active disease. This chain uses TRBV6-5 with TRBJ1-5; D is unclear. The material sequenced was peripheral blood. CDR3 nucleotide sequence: TGTGCCAGCAGTTACTCGCCAGATCAGCCCCAGCATTTT. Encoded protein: CASSYSPDQPQHF.